This T cell receptor beta chain came from a study of vaccination effects on CD4 cells after COVID-19. Findings and limits, study-wide: Most post-vaccine spike-reactive clones in convalescents were new, not infection-derived.

This CDR3 is 14 amino acids long. V was trimmed by 4 bases and J by 0 bases, leaving 11 bases between them. Germline CDR1 is SGHRS and CDR2 is YFSETQ. This clone has just one count. Its antigen is currently unknown. Using viral peptide pools, the ViraFEST assay grew out antigen-specific CD4+ T cells prior to sequencing. Researchers isolated CD4+ T cells once 9 to 11 days of culture had elapsed. SARS-CoV-2 infection was confirmed by PCR in the person between March and December 2020. Half the medium was swapped for IL-2 medium on days 3 and 7. Profiling relied on immunoSEQ multiplex PCR, and the TCRdb table lists in-frame clones only, not all of them. The data contain around 30,000 clones, about 77% of them singletons.

Sequencing was performed on CD4+ T cells from PBMCs cultured with HCoV-NL63 spike peptides, taken before COVID-19 vaccination. The receptor's source is a human donor who had a prior SARS-CoV-2 infection. The chain couples TRBV5-1 to TRBJ2-7; weak D call: TRBD1 (6 bases). CDR3 nucleotides: TGCGCCAGCAGCCAAACAGGGAGCTCCTACGAGCAGTACTTC. Its protein product is CASSQTGSSYEQYF.